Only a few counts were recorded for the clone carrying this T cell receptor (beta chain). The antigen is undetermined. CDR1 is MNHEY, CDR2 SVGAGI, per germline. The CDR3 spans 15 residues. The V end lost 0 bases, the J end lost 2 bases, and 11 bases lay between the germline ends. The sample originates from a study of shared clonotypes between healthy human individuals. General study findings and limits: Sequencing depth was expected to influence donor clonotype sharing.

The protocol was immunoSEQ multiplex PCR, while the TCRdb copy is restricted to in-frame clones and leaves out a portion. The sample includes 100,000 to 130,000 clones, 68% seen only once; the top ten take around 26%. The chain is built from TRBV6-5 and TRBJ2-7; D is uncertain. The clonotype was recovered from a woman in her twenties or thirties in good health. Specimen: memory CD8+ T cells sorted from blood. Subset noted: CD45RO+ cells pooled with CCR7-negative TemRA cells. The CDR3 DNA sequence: TGTGCCAGCAGTTACTCCCGTGATCCCCCCTACGAGCAGTACTTC. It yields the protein CASSYSRDPPYEQYF.